This T cell receptor (beta chain) was found in a study of blood T cell repertoires in COVID-19. Study context: Collection of acute and convalescent COVID-19 samples took place in the United States, Italy and Spain. PBMCs, B-cell-depleted T cells, or T cells provided the cDNA or gDNA that made up the material.

In the original processing: Reference gene primers were amplified, and this amplification served to estimate nucleated cell counts. TCRdb's copy holds only in-frame clones and misses some; the assay was immunoSEQ multiplex PCR. The V and J calls and clone size come from that table; D and trimming were worked out from the DNA. The sample includes approximately 74,000 clones, more than 85% of them seen just once. CDR3 length: 15 residues. Germline CDR1 is SGHRS and CDR2 is YFSETQ. Trimming took 0 bases from V and 0 from J, leaving 8 bases between them. This receptor was taken from a woman aged 60-70 years with active COVID-19. Sample: peripheral blood. This chain connects TRBV5-1 to TRBJ2-3; D gene uncertain. Written as DNA, the CDR3 is TGCGCCAGCAGCTTGGGCGTCACTAGCACAGATACGCAGTATTTT. It is translated as CASSLGVTSTDTQYF.